The sequence of this T cell receptor beta chain was determined in a study of T cells in narcolepsy (dated by TCRdb to the late 2010s). With respect to the entire study: Healthy control donors were enrolled in the study alongside patients who had narcolepsy type 1 or type 2 (NT1, NT2). Autoreactive T cells targeting hypocretin neuron self-antigens (hypocretin, TRIB2) were sought in narcolepsy patients, and TCR Vbeta sequencing was used to track clonotypes in blood and CSF.

Memory CD4+ T cells were sorted ex vivo from peripheral blood of narcolepsy patients and healthy controls for TCR Vbeta sequencing. The CDR3 contains 15 residues, cysteine and phenylalanine counted. The only DNA kept is the CDR3, 45 bases in frame from the first base. For CDR1 and CDR2, the germline V gene lists SGHRS and YFSETQ. Ends trimmed: V by 1 base, J by 6 bases; bases unmatched to a gene: 5. General conclusions and limits of the study: HCRT-specific and TRIB2-specific autoreactive clonotypes were highlighted in plots that compared CD4+ T cell clonotypes in CSF versus blood from the same patient. According to the report, autoreactive clonotypes were detected serially in the blood of the same patients and of different patients, but not in healthy controls. Some blood memory CD4+ repertoires from patients and controls contained no sequences matching autoreactive T cell clones. Numbers of sequenced blood memory CD4+ clonotypes were comparable, averaging about 40,000 in patients and roughly 30,000 in controls.

Points on this clone: Its antigen specificity is not known. Nothing much larger sits one base from this clone, and base qualities are not available.

The library was prepared using the immunoSEQ multiplex PCR assay. TCRdb re-hosts the immuneACCESS table, in-frame sequences only. Its copies lack some clones; in the studies checked, an unresolved V gene accounts for under half of them, and the cause for the rest is not known. In all, the sample holds approximately 25,000 clones, and roughly 86% of those were seen once. The ten largest clonotypes hold approximately 1.4% of the sample. Sequenced material: CD45RA- memory CD4+ T cells from PBMCs. The meaning of the sample's cell subset or site label: memory T cells sorted ex vivo from peripheral blood. This TCR was sampled from a human donor with narcolepsy. The rearrangement combines TRBV5-1 with TRBJ2-7, with 12 central nucleotides matching TRBD1. The CDR3 is CASSLFSGQGAEQYF. At the DNA level, the sequence is TGCGCCAGCAGCTTGTTTTCGGGACAGGGGGCCGAGCAGTACTTC.